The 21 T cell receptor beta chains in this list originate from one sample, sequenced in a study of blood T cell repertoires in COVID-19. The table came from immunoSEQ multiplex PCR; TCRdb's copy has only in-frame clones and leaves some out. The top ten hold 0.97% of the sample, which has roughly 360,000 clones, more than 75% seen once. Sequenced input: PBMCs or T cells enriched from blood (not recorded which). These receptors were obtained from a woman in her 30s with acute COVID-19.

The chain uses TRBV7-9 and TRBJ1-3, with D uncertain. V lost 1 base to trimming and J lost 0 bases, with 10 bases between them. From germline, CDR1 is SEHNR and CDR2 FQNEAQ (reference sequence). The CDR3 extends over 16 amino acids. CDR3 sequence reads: CASSLGGVSSGNTIYF. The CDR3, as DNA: TGTGCCAGCAGCTTAGGAGGCGTCTCCTCTGGAAACACCATATATTTT.

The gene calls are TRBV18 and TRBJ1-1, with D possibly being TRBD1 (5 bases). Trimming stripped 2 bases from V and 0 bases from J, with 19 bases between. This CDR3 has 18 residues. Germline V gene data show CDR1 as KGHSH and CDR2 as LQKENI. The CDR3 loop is CASSPEWDFQRMNTEAFF. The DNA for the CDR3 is TGTGCCAGCTCACCAGAGTGGGACTTCCAAAGGATGAACACTGAAGCTTTCTTT.

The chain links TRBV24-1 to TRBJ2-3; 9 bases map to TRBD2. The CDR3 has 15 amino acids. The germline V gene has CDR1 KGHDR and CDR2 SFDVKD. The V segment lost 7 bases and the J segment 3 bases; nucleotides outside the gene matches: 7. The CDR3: CATRGKRGDTDTQYF. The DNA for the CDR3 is TGTGCCACCAGAGGAAAGCGGGGGGATACAGATACGCAGTATTTT.

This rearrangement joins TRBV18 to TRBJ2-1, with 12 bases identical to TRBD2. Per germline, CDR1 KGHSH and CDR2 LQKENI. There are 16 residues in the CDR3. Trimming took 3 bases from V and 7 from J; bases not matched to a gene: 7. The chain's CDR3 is CASSPTTSGGRNEQFF. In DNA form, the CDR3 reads TGTGCCAGCTCACCCACGACTAGCGGGGGAAGAAATGAGCAGTTCTTC.

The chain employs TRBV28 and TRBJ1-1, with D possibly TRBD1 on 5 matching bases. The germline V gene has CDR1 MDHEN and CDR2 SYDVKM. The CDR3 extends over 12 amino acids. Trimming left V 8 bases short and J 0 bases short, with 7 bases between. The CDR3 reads CASDSLNTEAFF. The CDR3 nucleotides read TGTGCCAGCGACAGTTTGAACACTGAAGCTTTCTTT.

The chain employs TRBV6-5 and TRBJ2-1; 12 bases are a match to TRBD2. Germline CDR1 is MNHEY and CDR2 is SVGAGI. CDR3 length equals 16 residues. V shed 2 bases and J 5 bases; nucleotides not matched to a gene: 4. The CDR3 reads CASSYTGLAGNNEQFF. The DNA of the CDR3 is TGTGCCAGCAGTTACACAGGACTAGCGGGGAACAATGAGCAGTTCTTC.

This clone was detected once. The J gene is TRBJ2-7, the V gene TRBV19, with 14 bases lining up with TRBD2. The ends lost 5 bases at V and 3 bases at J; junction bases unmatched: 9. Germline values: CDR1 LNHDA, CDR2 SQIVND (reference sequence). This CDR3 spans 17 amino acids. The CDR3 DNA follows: TGTGCCAGTAGTGGGGGACTAGCGGGGGCTTCTTACTACGAGCAGTACTTC. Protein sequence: CASSGGLAGASYYEQYF. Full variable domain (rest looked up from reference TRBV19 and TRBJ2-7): DGGITQSPKYLFRKEGQNVTLSCEQNLNHDAMYWYRQDPGQGLRLIYYSQIVNDFQKGDIAEGYSVSREKKESFPLTVTSAQKNPTAFYLCASSGGLAGASYYEQYFGPGTRLTVT.

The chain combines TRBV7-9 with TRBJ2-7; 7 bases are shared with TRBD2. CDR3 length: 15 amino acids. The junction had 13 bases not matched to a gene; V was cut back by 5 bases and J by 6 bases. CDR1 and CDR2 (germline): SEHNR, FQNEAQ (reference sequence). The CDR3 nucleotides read TGTGCCAGCAGCAAGGAGGGGCGGGGGTATGGCGAGCAGTACTTC. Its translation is CASSKEGRGYGEQYF.

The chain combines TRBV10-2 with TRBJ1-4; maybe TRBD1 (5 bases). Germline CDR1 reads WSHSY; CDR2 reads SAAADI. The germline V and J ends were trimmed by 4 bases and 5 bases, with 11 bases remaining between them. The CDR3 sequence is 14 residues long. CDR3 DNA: TGCGCCAGCAGTGTAAGGACATCGAATGAAAAACTGTTTTTT. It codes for CASSVRTSNEKLFF.

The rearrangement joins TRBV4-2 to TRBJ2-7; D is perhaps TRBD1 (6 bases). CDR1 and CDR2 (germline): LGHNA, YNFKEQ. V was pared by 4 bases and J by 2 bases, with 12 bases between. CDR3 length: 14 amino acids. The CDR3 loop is CASSPGVGPYEQYF. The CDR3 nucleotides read TGTGCCAGCAGCCCAGGGGTGGGCCCCTACGAGCAGTACTTC.

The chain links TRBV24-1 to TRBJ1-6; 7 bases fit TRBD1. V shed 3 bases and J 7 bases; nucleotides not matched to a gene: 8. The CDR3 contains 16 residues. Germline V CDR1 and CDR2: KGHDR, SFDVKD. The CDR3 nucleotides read TGTGCCACCAGTGATCCCCGACAGGGAGCCAATTCACCCCTCCACTTT. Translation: CATSDPRQGANSPLHF.

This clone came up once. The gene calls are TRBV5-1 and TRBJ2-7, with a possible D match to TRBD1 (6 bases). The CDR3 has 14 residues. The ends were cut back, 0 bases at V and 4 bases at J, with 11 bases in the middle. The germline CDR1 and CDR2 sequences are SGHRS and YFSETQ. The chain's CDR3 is CASSLGGREYEQYF. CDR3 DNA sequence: TGCGCCAGCAGCTTGGGGGGGCGTGAATACGAGCAGTACTTC.

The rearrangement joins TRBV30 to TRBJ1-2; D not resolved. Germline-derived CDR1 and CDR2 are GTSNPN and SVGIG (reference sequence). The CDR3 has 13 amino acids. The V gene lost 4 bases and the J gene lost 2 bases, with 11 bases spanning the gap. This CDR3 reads CAWTRGGNYGYTF. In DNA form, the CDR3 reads TGTGCCTGGACCCGAGGCGGGAACTATGGCTACACCTTC.

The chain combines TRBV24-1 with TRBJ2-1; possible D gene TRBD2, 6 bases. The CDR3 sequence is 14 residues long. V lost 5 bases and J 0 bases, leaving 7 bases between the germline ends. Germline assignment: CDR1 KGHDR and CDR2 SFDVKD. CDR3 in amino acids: CATSGLDSYNEQFF. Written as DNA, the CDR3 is TGTGCCACCAGTGGACTAGACTCCTACAATGAGCAGTTCTTC.

In nucleotides, the CDR3 is TGCGCCAGCAGCGATAGGACAGGGGGCTCTGGAAACACCATATATTTT. It is translated as CASSDRTGGSGNTIYF. J is TRBJ1-3 and V is TRBV5-1, with 10 bases lining up with TRBD1. Germline CDR1 reads SGHRS; CDR2 reads YFSETQ. The length of the CDR3 is 16 residues. Unmatched junction bases numbered 4, after V lost 4 bases and J lost 0 bases.

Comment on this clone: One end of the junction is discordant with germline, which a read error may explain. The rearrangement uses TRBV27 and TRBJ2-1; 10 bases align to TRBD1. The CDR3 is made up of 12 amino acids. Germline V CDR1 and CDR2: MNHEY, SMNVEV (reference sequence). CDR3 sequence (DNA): TGTGCCAGCAGTTCCGGGACAGGGGAGCCGTTCTTC. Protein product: CASSSGTGEPFF.

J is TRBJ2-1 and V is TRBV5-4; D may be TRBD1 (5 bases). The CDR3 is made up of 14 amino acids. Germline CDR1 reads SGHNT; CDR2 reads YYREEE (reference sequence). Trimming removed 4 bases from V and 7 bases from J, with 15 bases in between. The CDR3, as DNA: TGTGCCAGCAGCCTAACCCCTCAGGGTAATGAGCAGTTCTTC. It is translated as CASSLTPQGNEQFF.

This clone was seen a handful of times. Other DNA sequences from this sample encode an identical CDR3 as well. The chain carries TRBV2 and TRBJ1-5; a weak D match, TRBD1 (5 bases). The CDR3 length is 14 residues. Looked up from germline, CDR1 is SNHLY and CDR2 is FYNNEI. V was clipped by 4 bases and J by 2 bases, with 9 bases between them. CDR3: CASSGQGGNQPQHF. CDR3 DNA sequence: TGTGCCAGCAGTGGACAAGGGGGCAATCAGCCCCAGCATTTT.

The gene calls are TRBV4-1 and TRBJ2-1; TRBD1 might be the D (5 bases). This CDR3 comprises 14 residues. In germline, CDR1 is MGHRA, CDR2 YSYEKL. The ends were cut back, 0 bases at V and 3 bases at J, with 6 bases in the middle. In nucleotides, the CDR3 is TGCGCCAGCAGCCAAGACGACAGCTACAATGAGCAGTTCTTC. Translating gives CASSQDDSYNEQFF.

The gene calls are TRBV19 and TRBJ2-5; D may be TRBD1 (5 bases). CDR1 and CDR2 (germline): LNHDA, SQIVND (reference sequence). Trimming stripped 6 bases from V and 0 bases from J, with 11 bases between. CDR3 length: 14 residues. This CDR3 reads CASSYAGYQETQYF. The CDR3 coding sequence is TGTGCCAGTAGCTATGCAGGGTACCAAGAGACCCAGTACTTC. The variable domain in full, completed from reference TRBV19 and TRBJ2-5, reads DGGITQSPKYLFRKEGQNVTLSCEQNLNHDAMYWYRQDPGQGLRLIYYSQIVNDFQKGDIAEGYSVSREKKESFPLTVTSAQKNPTAFYLCASSYAGYQETQYFGPGTRLLVL.

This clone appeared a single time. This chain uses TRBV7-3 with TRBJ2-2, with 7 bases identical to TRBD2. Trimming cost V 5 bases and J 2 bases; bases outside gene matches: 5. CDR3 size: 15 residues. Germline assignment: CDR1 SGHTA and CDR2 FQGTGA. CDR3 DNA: TGTGCCAGCAGCCGATCTAGCGGTAACACCGGGGAGCTGTTTTTT. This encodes CASSRSSGNTGELFF.